Listed below are T cell receptor beta chains from one sample, sequenced in a study of T cells in Graves' hyperthyroidism and ophthalmopathy. One entry per CDR3 protein, called by TCRdb with MiXCR from the multiplex PCR reads. Of approximately 600,000 distinct CDR3 sequences detected, 14% appear once; the ten largest clones hold 5.5% to 7.5%. The specimen sequenced was blood. The origin of the receptors is a young woman with Graves' hyperthyroidism that later progressed to Graves' ophthalmopathy. CDR3s include the opening cysteine and the closing phenylalanine or tryptophan. The D gene is left open where the match is weak. Some rows have no size entry. The others give once, few or many, or a class for an expanded clone.

CDR3aa: CSVETSGGTHEQYF; CDR3nt: TGCAGCGTTGAGACTAGCGGAGGGACCCACGAGCAGTACTTC; v_gene: TRBV29-1; abundance: .; j_gene: TRBJ2-7; d_gene: TRBD2
CDR3aa: CASSLWTSGDTDTQYF; CDR3nt: TGTGCCAGCAGCTTGTGGACTAGCGGGGACACAGATACGCAGTATTTT; v_gene: TRBV11-3; abundance: few; j_gene: TRBJ2-3; d_gene: TRBD2
CDR3aa: CASTQGLAGSETQYF; CDR3nt: TGTGCCAGCACCCAGGGACTAGCGGGATCAGAGACCCAGTACTTC; v_gene: TRBV6-1; abundance: few; j_gene: TRBJ2-5; d_gene: TRBD2
CDR3aa: CASSTPIFDRDYGYTF; CDR3nt: TGTGCCAGCAGTACCCCAATTTTTGACAGGGATTATGGCTACACCTTC; v_gene: TRBV2; abundance: many; j_gene: TRBJ1-2; d_gene: TRBD1
CDR3aa: CASSALGWVDGYTF; CDR3nt: TGTGCCAGTAGTGCTTTGGGGTGGGTTGATGGCTACACCTTC; v_gene: TRBV19; abundance: many; j_gene: TRBJ1-2; d_gene: .
CDR3aa: CAIRTSGGNYEQYF; CDR3nt: TGTGCCATCAGGACTAGCGGGGGAAACTACGAGCAGTACTTC; v_gene: TRBV10-3; abundance: few; j_gene: TRBJ2-7; d_gene: TRBD2
CDR3aa: CASSATGAGYYGYTF; CDR3nt: TGTGCCAGCAGTGCCACCGGGGCGGGGTACTATGGCTACACCTTC; v_gene: TRBV25-1; abundance: many; j_gene: TRBJ1-2; d_gene: .
CDR3aa: CSALDRGRGSYGYTF; CDR3nt: TGCAGTGCGTTAGACAGGGGGCGTGGAAGCTATGGCTACACCTTC; v_gene: TRBV20-1; abundance: many; j_gene: TRBJ1-2; d_gene: TRBD1
CDR3aa: CASSEARSGGGYTF; CDR3nt: TGTGCCAGCAGTGAAGCAAGGTCGGGGGGTGGCTACACCTTC; v_gene: TRBV2; abundance: many; j_gene: TRBJ1-2; d_gene: .
CDR3aa: CASSNGTGSTDTQYF; CDR3nt: TGTGCCAGTAGTAATGGGACAGGGAGCACAGATACGCAGTATTTT; v_gene: TRBV19; abundance: .; j_gene: TRBJ2-3; d_gene: TRBD1
CDR3aa: CSARGRDEQFF; CDR3nt: TGCAGTGCTAGAGGCAGGGATGAGCAGTTCTTC; v_gene: TRBV20-1; abundance: many; j_gene: TRBJ2-1; d_gene: .
CDR3aa: CSASRVSQPQHF; CDR3nt: TGCAGTGCTAGCAGGGTCAGTCAGCCCCAGCATTTT; v_gene: TRBV20-1; abundance: few; j_gene: TRBJ1-5; d_gene: .
CDR3aa: CSVGRGQAGSDEQFF; CDR3nt: TGCAGCGTTGGTAGGGGACAGGCAGGGTCCGATGAGCAGTTCTTC; v_gene: TRBV29-1; abundance: .; j_gene: TRBJ2-1; d_gene: TRBD1
CDR3aa: CASSRGLAWDTQYF; CDR3nt: TGTGCCAGCAGCCGGGGACTAGCGTGGGATACGCAGTATTTT; v_gene: TRBV27; abundance: .; j_gene: TRBJ2-3; d_gene: TRBD2
CDR3aa: CASSYSWTHNEQYF; CDR3nt: TGTGCCAGCAGTTACTCGTGGACGCACAATGAGCAGTACTTC; v_gene: TRBV6-2/TRBV6-3; abundance: many; j_gene: TRBJ2-7; d_gene: .
CDR3aa: CASSPRERQETQYF; CDR3nt: TGTGCCAGCAGTCCCCGTGAGCGGCAAGAGACCCAGTACTTC; v_gene: TRBV27; abundance: many; j_gene: TRBJ2-5; d_gene: .
CDR3aa: CASSLTPEETQYF; CDR3nt: TGTGCCAGCAGCTTAACTCCGGAAGAGACCCAGTACTTC; v_gene: TRBV7-3; abundance: many; j_gene: TRBJ2-5; d_gene: .
CDR3aa: CASSYPGLATPLAKNIQYF; CDR3nt: TGTGCCAGCAGTTATCCGGGACTAGCGACACCCTTAGCCAAAAACATTCAGTACTTC; v_gene: TRBV28; abundance: many; j_gene: TRBJ2-4; d_gene: TRBD2
CDR3aa: CASSSNQGRREETQYF; CDR3nt: TGTGCCAGCAGTTCAAACCAAGGACGGAGGGAGGAGACCCAGTACTTC; v_gene: TRBV27; abundance: many; j_gene: TRBJ2-5; d_gene: .
CDR3aa: CASSVGDRADNEQFF; CDR3nt: TGTGCCAGCAGCGTAGGGGACAGGGCCGACAATGAGCAGTTCTTC; v_gene: TRBV9; abundance: many; j_gene: TRBJ2-1; d_gene: TRBD1
CDR3aa: CASSPETDTGANVLTF; CDR3nt: TGTGCCAGCTCACCAGAGACCGACACTGGGGCCAACGTCCTGACTTTC; v_gene: TRBV18; abundance: many; j_gene: TRBJ2-6; d_gene: .
CDR3aa: CSARNSGTSDDEQFF; CDR3nt: TGCAGTGCTAGGAATTCCGGGACTAGTGACGATGAGCAGTTCTTC; v_gene: TRBV20-1; abundance: many; j_gene: TRBJ2-1; d_gene: TRBD2
CDR3aa: CASSLVPEQETQYF; CDR3nt: TGTGCCAGCAGCTTGGTTCCAGAGCAAGAGACCCAGTACTTC; v_gene: TRBV5-5; abundance: many; j_gene: TRBJ2-5; d_gene: .
CDR3aa: CASSFWAGSVPDTEAFF; CDR3nt: TGTGCCAGCAGCTTTTGGGCAGGATCAGTACCGGACACTGAAGCTTTCTTT; v_gene: TRBV7-9; abundance: .; j_gene: TRBJ1-1; d_gene: .
CDR3aa: CASSDWAANTEAFF; CDR3nt: TGTGCCAGCAGTGATTGGGCAGCGAACACTGAAGCTTTCTTT; v_gene: TRBV6-1; abundance: few; j_gene: TRBJ1-1; d_gene: .
CDR3aa: CASSLFPTGESNQPQHF; CDR3nt: TGTGCCAGCAGCTTATTCCCTACAGGGGAAAGCAATCAGCCCCAGCATTTT; v_gene: TRBV7-8; abundance: .; j_gene: TRBJ1-5; d_gene: TRBD1
CDR3aa: CASSPRLSGDTQYF; CDR3nt: TGCGCCAGCAGCCCAAGGCTAAGTGGAGATACGCAGTATTTT; v_gene: TRBV4-1; abundance: few; j_gene: TRBJ2-3; d_gene: .
CDR3aa: CASSFRTAFTDTQYF; CDR3nt: TGTGCCAGCAGCTTTAGGACGGCTTTCACAGATACGCAGTATTTT; v_gene: TRBV7-8; abundance: many; j_gene: TRBJ2-3; d_gene: .
CDR3aa: CASSDTRADADTQYF; CDR3nt: TGTGCCAGCAGCGATACCCGGGCAGACGCAGATACGCAGTATTTT; v_gene: TRBV12-3/TRBV12-4; abundance: few; j_gene: TRBJ2-3; d_gene: .
CDR3aa: CSASPLSGPDTQYF; CDR3nt: TGCAGTGCTAGCCCCCTGTCGGGGCCAGATACGCAGTATTTT; v_gene: TRBV20-1; abundance: many; j_gene: TRBJ2-3; d_gene: .
CDR3aa: CASSWASGTTDTQYF; CDR3nt: TGTGCCAGCAGTTGGGCTAGCGGGACCACAGATACGCAGTATTTT; v_gene: TRBV12-3/TRBV12-4; abundance: many; j_gene: TRBJ2-3; d_gene: TRBD2
CDR3aa: CAWSVSGNQPQHF; CDR3nt: TGTGCCTGGAGTGTATCTGGCAATCAGCCCCAGCATTTT; v_gene: TRBV30; abundance: many; j_gene: TRBJ1-5; d_gene: .